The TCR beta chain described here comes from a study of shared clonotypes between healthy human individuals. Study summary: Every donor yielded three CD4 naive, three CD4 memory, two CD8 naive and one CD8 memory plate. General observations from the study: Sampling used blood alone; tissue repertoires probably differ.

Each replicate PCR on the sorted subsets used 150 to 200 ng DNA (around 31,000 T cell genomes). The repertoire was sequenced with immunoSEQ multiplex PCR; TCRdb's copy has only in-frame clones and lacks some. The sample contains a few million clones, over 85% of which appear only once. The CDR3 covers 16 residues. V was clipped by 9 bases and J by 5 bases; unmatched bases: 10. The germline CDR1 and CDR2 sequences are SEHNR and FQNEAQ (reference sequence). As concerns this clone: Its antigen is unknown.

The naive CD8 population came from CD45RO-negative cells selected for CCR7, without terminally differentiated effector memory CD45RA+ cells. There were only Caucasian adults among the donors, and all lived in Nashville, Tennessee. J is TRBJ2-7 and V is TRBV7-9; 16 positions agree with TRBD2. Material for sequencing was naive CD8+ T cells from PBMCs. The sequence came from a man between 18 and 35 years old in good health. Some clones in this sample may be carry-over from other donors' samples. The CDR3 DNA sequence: TGTGCCAGTGGGACTAGCGGGAGGGCCCGGAGGAACGAGCAGTACTTC. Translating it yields CASGTSGRARRNEQYF.